One and the same sample provided the 17 T cell receptor beta chains below, sequenced in a study of T cells after posttransplantation cyclophosphamide. Sequenced by immunoSEQ multiplex PCR; TCRdb stores in-frame clones only, minus some. This sample comprises approximately 6,000 clones, none seen once only. Treatment was busulfan-fludarabine conditioning, a marrow graft, and cyclophosphamide on days +3 and +4. Specimen: PBMCs, collected after allogeneic stem cell transplant with posttransplant cyclophosphamide. The receptors derive from a male patient over 55 who received an allogeneic stem cell transplant from a related donor, was CMV-positive, and had no GVHD. Some T cells could come from the graft donor.

The V and J genes are TRBV7-9 and TRBJ2-4, with D possibly being TRBD2 (6 bases). In germline, CDR1 is SEHNR, CDR2 FQNEAQ (reference sequence). This CDR3 region has 15 residues. The V end was cut by 5 bases, the J end by 1 base, with 12 bases between. CDR3 DNA: TGTGCCAGCAGCGGAGGGTCTGAGGCCAAAAACATTCAGTACTTC. Translated: CASSGGSEAKNIQYF. Supplemented by reference TRBV7-9 and TRBJ2-4, the full variable domain reads DTGVSQNPRHKITKRGQNVTFRCDPISEHNRLYWYRQTLGQGPEFLTYFQNEAQLEKSRLLSDRFSAERPKGSFSTLEIQRTEQGDSAMYLCASSGGSEAKNIQYFGAGTRLSVL.

This clone has a count of ten or more. This chain connects TRBV5-1 to TRBJ2-6, with 10 bases matching TRBD1. V was clipped by 4 bases and J by 1 base; unmatched bases: 8. The CDR3 is made up of 18 amino acids. From germline, CDR1 is SGHRS and CDR2 YFSETQ. The CDR3 sequence: CASSLRTGGQSGANVLTF. The DNA of the CDR3 is TGCGCCAGCAGCCTGAGGACAGGGGGGCAGTCTGGGGCCAACGTCCTGACTTTC.

This clone was recorded at least ten times. The J gene is TRBJ2-7, the V gene TRBV6-6; TRBD2 matches 9 bases. This CDR3 contains 16 residues. V shed 0 bases and J 3 bases; nucleotides not matched to a gene: 6. CDR1 is MNHNY and CDR2 is SVGAGI in the germline V gene (reference sequence). In nucleotides, the CDR3 is TGTGCCAGCAGTTACTCGGTAGCGGGGGTAGACTACGAGCAGTACTTC. Encoded protein: CASSYSVAGVDYEQYF.

This clone was recorded at least ten times. The chain employs TRBV19 and TRBJ1-1; 8 bases line up with TRBD1. This CDR3 has 13 amino acids. CDR1 LNHDA and CDR2 SQIVND come from the germline V gene (reference sequence). The V gene end was trimmed by 9 bases and the J gene end by 2 bases; junction bases not matched to a gene: 5. The CDR3 spells CARRDRKNTEAFF. In nucleotides, the CDR3 is TGTGCCAGAAGGGACAGGAAAAACACTGAAGCTTTCTTT.

This clone appeared many times. The V and J genes are TRBV4-1 and TRBJ2-5, with TRBD1 identical over 7 bases. The junction had 6 bases not matched to a gene; V was cut back by 0 bases and J by 2 bases. The CDR3 spans 16 residues. CDR1 is MGHRA and CDR2 is YSYEKL in the germline V gene. CDR3 sequence: CASSQDGRGQQETQYF. The CDR3 DNA is TGCGCCAGCAGCCAAGATGGAAGGGGGCAACAAGAGACCCAGTACTTC.

This clone showed up just a few times. V gene TRBV28 combines with J gene TRBJ1-5, with D perhaps TRBD1 (6 bases). The CDR3 covers 15 residues. V lost 6 bases and J lost 1, with 13 bases in between. The germline V gene has CDR1 MDHEN and CDR2 SYDVKM. CDR3 residues: CASSLLGGSNQPQHF. In DNA, the CDR3 is TGTGCCAGCAGCCTTCTAGGGGGAAGCAATCAGCCCCAGCATTTT.

This clone was detected many times. CDR3 coding DNA: TGTGCCAGCCTCCTCCACAGGTTAGCCTACGAGCAGTACTTC. Translated, it gives CASLLHRLAYEQYF. The chain combines TRBV6-1 with TRBJ2-7, with D possibly matching TRBD1 (5 bases). Trimming left V 8 bases short and J 2 bases short, with 16 bases between. The CDR3 totals 14 residues. The germline CDR1 and CDR2 sequences are MNHNS and SASEGT.

The table lists this clone with a few counts. The chain links TRBV28 to TRBJ1-2; 8 nucleotides line up with TRBD1. The CDR3 sequence is 12 residues long. Per the germline V gene, CDR1 is MDHEN and CDR2 is SYDVKM. With V trimmed by 4 bases and J by 8 bases, 3 bases remained unmatched. The CDR3: CASSSGGRGYTF. The CDR3 coding sequence is TGTGCCAGCAGTTCAGGGGGCCGGGGCTACACCTTC.

This clone was recorded at least ten times. The gene calls are TRBV5-4 and TRBJ1-1, with TRBD1 matching 10 bases. Unmatched junction bases numbered 3, after V lost 3 bases and J lost 1 base. The CDR3 spans 15 residues. Germline-derived CDR1 and CDR2 are SGHNT and YYREEE (reference sequence). The CDR3 coding sequence is TGTGCCAGCAGCTGGGGGGACAGGGGGAACACTGAAGCTTTCTTT. Amino acid sequence: CASSWGDRGNTEAFF.

This clone was recorded at least ten times. This sequence joins TRBV10-3 and TRBJ2-1, with TRBD1 as a possible D gene (6 bases). V was clipped by 8 bases and J by 9 bases, with 20 bases between them. The CDR3 loop spans 14 amino acids. CDR1 is ENHRY and CDR2 is SYGVKD in the germline V gene. This CDR3 reads CAIEGDIGGGEQFF. In DNA form, the CDR3 reads TGTGCCATCGAAGGGGACATTGGGGGTGGTGAGCAGTTCTTC.

This clone was detected ten times or more. V gene TRBV19 combines with J gene TRBJ1-2; a possible D gene is TRBD1 (5 bases). This CDR3 region has 16 residues. Germline V gene lookup returns CDR1 LNHDA and CDR2 SQIVND (reference sequence). V was clipped by 5 bases and J by 8 bases, with 24 bases between them. The CDR3 sequence: CASSATQGILARGYTF. As DNA, the CDR3 is TGTGCCAGTAGTGCGACGCAGGGTATCCTGGCGAGGGGCTACACCTTC. The complete variable domain, with remaining parts taken from reference TRBV19 and TRBJ1-2, reads DGGITQSPKYLFRKEGQNVTLSCEQNLNHDAMYWYRQDPGQGLRLIYYSQIVNDFQKGDIAEGYSVSREKKESFPLTVTSAQKNPTAFYLCASSATQGILARGYTFGSGTRLTVV.

The rearrangement joins TRBV29-1 to TRBJ1-2; a weak D match, TRBD1 (6 bases). V was pared by 6 bases and J by 1 base, with 6 bases between. Germline CDR1 and CDR2: SQVTM and ANQGSEA. The CDR3 runs 11 residues. CDR3 nucleotides: TGCAGCGTACAGGGTAACTATGGCTACACCTTC. It codes for CSVQGNYGYTF. Looking up the rest from reference TRBV29-1 and TRBJ1-2 gives the full variable domain: SAVISQKPSRDICQRGTSLTIQCQVDSQVTMMFWYRQQPGQSLTLIATANQGSEATYESGFVIDKFPISRPNLTFSTLTVSNMSPEDSSIYLCSVQGNYGYTFGSGTRLTVV.

This clone is labeled medium-sized. The V gene is TRBV9, the J gene TRBJ2-7; D might be TRBD2 (5 bases). The V gene lost 3 bases and the J gene lost 6 bases, with 10 bases spanning the gap. This CDR3 is built from 12 residues. The germline gives CDR1 SGDLS, CDR2 YYNGEE. The CDR3 nucleotides are TGTGCCAGCAGCGACGGGGAAGGCGAGCAGTACTTC. Translating it yields CASSDGEGEQYF.

This clone was observed at least ten times. This chain uses TRBV2 with TRBJ1-5; 8 bases fit TRBD1. The CDR3 runs to 15 residues. Germline values: CDR1 SNHLY, CDR2 FYNNEI. J lost 0 bases, V lost 6 bases, and 4 bases had no gene match. CDR3 region: CASSGTGNSNQPQHF. CDR3 DNA sequence: TGTGCCAGCAGCGGGACAGGCAATAGCAATCAGCCCCAGCATTTT.

This clone was found many times. The chain is built from TRBV9 and TRBJ2-7, with 8 bases aligning to TRBD2. This CDR3 has 14 residues. Looked up from germline, CDR1 is SGDLS and CDR2 is YYNGEE. Unmatched junction bases numbered 1, after V lost 0 bases and J lost 2 bases. As DNA, the CDR3 is TGTGCCAGCAGCGTAGGAGCGGGGGCCTACGAGCAGTACTTC. It specifies CASSVGAGAYEQYF.

The sample holds many counts of this clone. The genes are TRBV9 and TRBJ2-6; 9 nucleotides agree with TRBD1. The CDR3 length is 16 residues. V lost 3 bases to trimming and J lost 2 bases; unmatched junction nucleotides: 3. Looked up from germline, CDR1 is SGDLS and CDR2 is YYNGEE. This CDR3 is CASSARQGAGANVLTF. CDR3 in DNA: TGTGCCAGCAGCGCCAGACAGGGGGCTGGGGCCAACGTCCTGACTTTC.

This clone was recorded many times. The genes are TRBV7-3 and TRBJ1-1; tentative D call: TRBD1 (6 bases). The V end lost 2 bases, the J end lost 2 bases, and 9 bases lay between the germline ends. The CDR3 is 14 residues long. Germline-derived CDR1 and CDR2 are SGHTA and FQGTGA. CDR3 sequence reads: CASSLEQGNTEAFF. The CDR3 region has the DNA TGTGCCAGCAGCTTAGAACAGGGTAACACTGAAGCTTTCTTT.